This T cell receptor (beta chain) is drawn from a study of blood T cell repertoires in COVID-19. About the research overall: The origin of the acute and convalescent COVID-19 samples was the United States, Italy and Spain. Nucleic acid was either cDNA or gDNA, and it came from T cells, B-cell-depleted T cells, or PBMCs.

In the original processing: Nucleated cell number was recorded as an estimate derived from reference gene primer amplification. Sequencing used immunoSEQ multiplex PCR; TCRdb keeps in-frame clones, though not all of them. V, J and clone size were drawn from that table, and D and trimming were deduced from the DNA. This sample carries about 120,000 clones, 85% of them seen once, and the ten largest clones take roughly 10%. The germline V gene has CDR1 SEHNR and CDR2 FQNEAQ (reference sequence). The CDR3 length is 15 residues. V dropped 3 bases and J dropped 4; count of bases not matched to a gene: 4. The source material was peripheral blood. This TCR came from a man older than 75 with acute or convalescent COVID-19. This chain links TRBV7-9 with TRBJ2-7; 12 positions match TRBD2. In DNA, the CDR3 is TGTGCCAGCAGCTTGGGGACTAGCGGGTCTTACGAGCAGTACTTC. It is translated as CASSLGTSGSYEQYF.